This entry lists 21 T cell receptor beta chains sequenced from one sample in a study of CD8+CD57+ T cells in acquired aplastic anemia. Genomic DNA acted as the template from which TCR beta VDJ combination and CDR3 sequence profiling were carried out. One entry per CDR3 protein results from TCRdb running MiXCR on the reads. The table lists some 140,000 distinct CDR3 sequences, around half of them singletons. Flow cytometry had shown expanded CD8+CD57+ cells in the patients chosen for sequencing. The sample was sorted CD4+, CD8+, or CD8+CD57+ T cells (not recorded which) from PBMCs. The receptor set was obtained from a human donor with aplastic anemia.

The chain has TRBV7-2 and TRBJ2-1; the D gene is possibly TRBD1 (6 bases). The CDR3 extends over 13 amino acids. Trimming cost V 5 bases and J 10 bases, with 15 bases left between them. Germline CDR1 SGHTA, CDR2 FQGNSA. For the CDR3, the DNA is TGTGCCAGCAGCCTTAACAGGGTAGGGGAGCAGTTCTTC. The encoded protein is CASSLNRVGEQFF. The whole variable domain, remainder taken from reference TRBV7-2 and TRBJ2-1, is GAGVSQSPSNKVTEKGKDVELRCDPISGHTALYWYRQSLGQGLEFLIYFQGNSAPDKSGLPSDRFSAERTGGSVSTLTIQRTQQEDSAVYLCASSLNRVGEQFFGPGTRLTVL.

This clonotype has at least ten counts. V is TRBV19 and J is TRBJ1-2, with TRBD1 identical over 8 bases. Per germline, CDR1 LNHDA and CDR2 SQIVND (reference sequence). V dropped 4 bases and J dropped 3; count of bases not matched to a gene: 7. CDR3 length equals 15 residues. CDR3 loop: CASSNGQGIDYGYTF. Here the CDR3 DNA reads TGTGCCAGTAGTAACGGACAGGGAATCGACTATGGCTACACCTTC.

Many counts were recorded for this clonotype. The chain joins TRBV7-9 to TRBJ2-1; D is perhaps TRBD1 or TRBD2 (5 bases each). Between the trimmed V and J ends, which lost 5 bases and 8 bases, there was a span of 22 bases. The germline gives CDR1 SEHNR, CDR2 FQNEAQ (reference sequence). The CDR3 sequence is 16 residues long. CDR3 coding DNA: TGTGCCAGCAGCCCCGGCGAGGGGACCAACTGGGATGAGCAGTTCTTC. This codes for CASSPGEGTNWDEQFF.

This clonotype was recorded many times. The chain joins TRBV20-1 to TRBJ2-3; the D is unclear. Trimming left V 2 bases short and J 0 bases short, with 12 bases between. This CDR3 has 15 amino acids. The V gene's germline CDR1 is DFQATT and CDR2 SNEGSKA (reference sequence). CDR3 in amino acids: CSARSPAASTDTQYF. CDR3 nucleotide sequence: TGCAGTGCTAGAAGCCCGGCCGCTAGCACAGATACGCAGTATTTT.

This clonotype was recorded many times. CDR3: CASSDSPPPSTLYGYTF. The CDR3 region has the DNA TGTGCCAGCAGTGATAGCCCCCCCCCCTCTACTCTCTATGGCTACACCTTC. The V call is TRBV2, the J call TRBJ1-2; D unclear. The CDR3 runs 17 residues. The V end lost 3 bases, the J end lost 4 bases, and 21 bases lay between the germline ends. From germline, CDR1 is SNHLY and CDR2 FYNNEI.

This clonotype was observed a single time. The genes are TRBV7-6 and TRBJ1-3; a weak D match, TRBD1 (5 bases). The CDR3 spans 17 residues. Trimming stripped 2 bases from V and 4 bases from J, with 18 bases between. Germline V gives CDR1 SGHVS, CDR2 FNYEAQ. Written as DNA, the CDR3 is TGTGCCAGCAGCTTAAGTTTGGGGACTGGCCAAGGAAACACCATATATTTT. This gives the protein CASSLSLGTGQGNTIYF.

This clonotype was seen ten or more times. The genes are TRBV4-2 and TRBJ1-2, with 8 bases that match TRBD1. From germline, CDR1 is LGHNA and CDR2 YNFKEQ. V lost 3 bases, J lost 6 bases, and 9 bases stayed unmatched. This CDR3 is 15 amino acids long. As DNA, the CDR3 is TGTGCCAGCAGCCAGGATCAGGGGGCAGATGATGGCTACACCTTC. Protein product: CASSQDQGADDGYTF.

This clonotype appeared a single time. This chain joins TRBV19 and TRBJ2-7, with D perhaps TRBD1 or TRBD2 (5 bases each). The CDR3 sequence is 14 residues long. Germline loops: CDR1 LNHDA, CDR2 SQIVND (reference sequence). V lost 8 bases, J lost 3 bases, and 17 bases lay in between. In DNA form, the CDR3 reads TGTGCCAGTTCCTTTACGGGGACGGGCTACGAGCAGTACTTC. Residues: CASSFTGTGYEQYF.

The genes are TRBV2 and TRBJ1-4; D not resolved. Trimming took off 5 bases at V and 8 bases at J, with 15 bases between the two ends. This CDR3 comprises 14 residues. CDR1 SNHLY and CDR2 FYNNEI come from the germline V gene. In nucleotides, the CDR3 is TGTGCCAGCAGTCGTGACGTGTCCGGCGAAAAACTGTTTTTT. It specifies CASSRDVSGEKLFF.

The chain is built from TRBV2 and TRBJ2-7; 9 bases align to TRBD1. The CDR3 loop spans 15 amino acids. Germline lookup yields CDR1 SNHLY and CDR2 FYNNEI. J was trimmed by 4 bases and V by 5 bases; bases with no gene match: 9. The CDR3 spells CASSLLQGAGYEQYF. The CDR3 DNA reads TGTGCCAGCAGTCTTTTACAGGGGGCAGGGTACGAGCAGTACTTC.

Only a few counts were recorded for this clonotype. This chain joins TRBV2 and TRBJ1-1, with 7 bases matching TRBD1. V shed 6 bases, J shed 2 bases, and the junction held 6 bases outside the gene matches. The CDR3 is made up of 14 amino acids. Germline V gene data show CDR1 as SNHLY and CDR2 as FYNNEI. The CDR3 DNA reads TGTGCCAGCAGCCACAGGGGAATCAACACTGAAGCTTTCTTT. Residues: CASSHRGINTEAFF.

This clonotype appeared a few times. The chain uses TRBV24-1 and TRBJ2-2, with 10 bases aligning to TRBD1. The CDR3 contains 14 residues. Unmatched junction bases numbered 2, after V lost 8 bases and J lost 3 bases. Germline CDR1 KGHDR, CDR2 SFDVKD. The CDR3 spells CATIGTGDTGELFF. As DNA, the CDR3 is TGTGCCACCATTGGGACAGGGGACACCGGGGAGCTGTTTTTT.

Only a few counts were recorded for this clonotype. V usage is TRBV24-1 and J usage is TRBJ2-7; D may be TRBD1 (5 bases). The V and J ends lost 0 bases and 4 bases respectively, with 9 bases between them. CDR3 length: 14 residues. The germline CDR1 and CDR2 sequences are KGHDR and SFDVKD. The chain's CDR3 is CATSDLDRPYEQYF. The CDR3 DNA reads as TGTGCCACCAGTGATTTGGACAGACCTTACGAGCAGTACTTC.

This rearrangement joins TRBV10-3 to TRBJ2-1, with unresolved D. The CDR3 extends over 13 amino acids. CDR1 and CDR2 from the germline V gene are ENHRY and SYGVKD. V lost 2 bases and J lost 8, with 10 bases in between. CDR3 sequence reads: CAISEGTGYEQFF. CDR3 sequence (DNA): TGTGCCATCAGTGAGGGAACGGGCTATGAGCAGTTCTTC.

The rearrangement uses TRBV2 and TRBJ2-2; D not resolved. V lost 2 bases to trimming and J lost 3 bases, with 19 bases between them. Germline assignment: CDR1 SNHLY and CDR2 FYNNEI. The CDR3 length is 18 residues. The CDR3 protein is CASSEWRSPATDTGELFF. The CDR3 bases are TGTGCCAGCAGTGAATGGCGTTCCCCAGCAACGGACACCGGGGAGCTGTTTTTT.

This clonotype has just one count. The chain is built from TRBV5-1 and TRBJ2-6, with TRBD2 identical over 11 bases. The CDR3 extends over 18 amino acids. Per germline, CDR1 SGHRS and CDR2 YFSETQ. Unmatched junction bases numbered 6, after V lost 4 bases and J lost 0 bases. The CDR3 sequence: CASSILAGDSSGANVLTF. The CDR3, as DNA: TGCGCCAGCAGCATACTAGCGGGGGACAGCTCTGGGGCCAACGTCCTGACTTTC.

The CDR3 DNA sequence: TGTGCCACCAGCAGGGACAGGGGTCATGAGCAGTTCTTC. Translated, it gives CATSRDRGHEQFF. The chain recombines TRBV15 with TRBJ2-1; 9 bases are a match to TRBD1. Trimming removed 3 bases from V and 8 bases from J; junction bases left unmatched: 2. CDR1 and CDR2 (germline): LNHNV, YYDKDF (reference sequence). This CDR3 contains 13 residues. Using reference TRBV15 and TRBJ2-1 for the parts outside the CDR3, the full variable domain is DAMVIQNPRYQVTQFGKPVTLSCSQTLNHNVMYWYQQKSSQAPKLLFHYYDKDFNNEADTPDNFQSRRPNTSFCFLDIRSPGLGDTAMYLCATSRDRGHEQFFGPGTRLTVL.

The J gene is TRBJ2-7, the V gene TRBV9; no definite D call. The germline V and J ends were trimmed by 4 bases and 1 base, with 12 bases remaining between them. Germline loops: CDR1 SGDLS, CDR2 YYNGEE. The CDR3 has 14 amino acids. Here the CDR3 reads CASSTTSSSYEQYF. CDR3 DNA sequence: TGTGCCAGCAGCACAACCTCAAGTTCCTACGAGCAGTACTTC. The full variable domain, in which reference TRBV9 and TRBJ2-7 provide the parts outside the CDR3, is DSGVTQTPKHLITATGQRVTLRCSPRSGDLSVYWYQQSLDQGLQFLIQYYNGEERAKGNILERFSAQQFPDLHSELNLSSLELGDSALYFCASSTTSSSYEQYFGPGTRLTVT.

The chain employs TRBV29-1 and TRBJ2-7; the D gene is possibly TRBD1 (7 bases). Germline V gene lookup returns CDR1 SQVTM and CDR2 ANQGSEA. The germline V and J ends were trimmed by 2 bases and 2 bases, with 16 bases remaining between them. The CDR3 totals 15 residues. CDR3 sequence (DNA): TGCAGCGTTGAAAATAGGGCAGGGGGGACCTACGAGCAGTACTTC. Its protein is CSVENRAGGTYEQYF.

This clonotype has a single count. The J gene is TRBJ1-1, the V gene TRBV20-1; D remains unclear. The length of the CDR3 is 13 residues. Germline CDR1 reads DFQATT; CDR2 reads SNEGSKA (reference sequence). V shed 1 base and J shed 7 bases, with 13 bases lying between them. CDR3 amino acids: CSARVSQFGEAFF. CDR3 nucleotide sequence: TGCAGTGCTAGAGTCTCCCAGTTTGGTGAAGCTTTCTTT.

The chain couples TRBV4-2 to TRBJ2-7, with TRBD1 matching over 12 bases. Per the germline V gene, CDR1 is LGHNA and CDR2 is YNFKEQ. The CDR3 runs to 15 residues. Germline trimming cut 3 bases from V and 2 bases from J; bases unmatched to any gene: 2. The CDR3 bases are TGTGCCAGCAGCCAGGGACAGGGGGCAACCTACGAGCAGTACTTC. This gives the protein CASSQGQGATYEQYF.